This T cell receptor beta chain was profiled in a study of blood T cell repertoires in COVID-19. The CDR3 sequence is 15 residues long. Deletions cut 2 bases from V and 0 bases from J, with 7 bases between. Germline assignment: CDR1 SGHTA and CDR2 FQGNSA. Source study methods: How many nucleated cells were present was estimated from reference gene primer amplification. Only in-frame clones appear in the TCRdb table, and some are missing; sequencing was by immunoSEQ multiplex PCR. The DNA was the basis for D and trimming; V, J and clone size are from that table. The top ten hold over 2% of the sample, which has about 200,000 clones, 75% to 90% seen once. Cohort placement rested on clinical history that participants reported themselves.

The TCR originated in a woman in her thirties or forties with acute COVID-19. The chain links TRBV7-2 to TRBJ2-2, with D unresolved. The sample was PBMCs or T cells enriched from blood (not recorded which). The CDR3 reads CASSLIYSNTGELFF. Written as DNA, the CDR3 is TGTGCCAGCAGCTTAATTTACTCGAACACCGGGGAGCTGTTTTTT.